The subject of this entry is one T cell receptor beta chain. No antigen is known for it. This sample was taken from a study of vaccination and CD4 T cells after COVID-19. Sequencing of cultured CD4+ T cell DNA used the Oncomine TCR Beta short-read assay. TCRdb used MiXCR to reprocess the PCR reads, holding one entry per CDR3 protein. The sample contains 10,000 to 15,000 distinct CDR3 sequences, 35% to 55% of which appear only once. Treatment defined: 10-day PBMC culture with coronavirus spike peptide pools or control peptides (ViraFEST assay). V was trimmed by 1 base and J by 10 bases, leaving 29 bases between them. Germline V lookup: CDR1 SNHLY, CDR2 FYNNEI. The length of the CDR3 is 20 residues.

The V call is TRBV2, the J call TRBJ1-6; D might be TRBD1 (6 bases). The specimen comprised CD4+ T cells from blood, cultured in vitro, sampled before SARS-CoV-2 vaccination. This TCR came from a human donor who had recovered from COVID-19. The CDR3 protein is CASSEVSIRGGPIRGSPLHF. Written as DNA, the CDR3 is TGTGCCAGCAGTGAAGTCTCCATTAGGGGGGGCCCCATTAGAGGATCACCCCTCCACTTT.